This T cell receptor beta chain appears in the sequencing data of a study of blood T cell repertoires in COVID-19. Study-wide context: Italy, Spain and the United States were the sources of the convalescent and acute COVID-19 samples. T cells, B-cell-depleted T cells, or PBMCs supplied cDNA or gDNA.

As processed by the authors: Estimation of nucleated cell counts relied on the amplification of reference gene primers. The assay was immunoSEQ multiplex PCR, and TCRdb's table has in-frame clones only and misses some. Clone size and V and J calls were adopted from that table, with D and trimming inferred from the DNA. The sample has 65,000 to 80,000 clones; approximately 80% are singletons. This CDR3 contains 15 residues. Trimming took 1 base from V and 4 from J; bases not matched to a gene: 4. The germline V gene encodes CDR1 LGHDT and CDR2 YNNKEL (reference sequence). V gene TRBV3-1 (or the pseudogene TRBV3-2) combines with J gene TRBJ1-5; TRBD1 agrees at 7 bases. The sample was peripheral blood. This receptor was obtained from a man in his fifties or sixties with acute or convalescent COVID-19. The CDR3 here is CASSQAPGGNQPQHF. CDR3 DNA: TGTGCCAGCAGCCAAGCCCCAGGGGGGAATCAGCCCCAGCATTTT.